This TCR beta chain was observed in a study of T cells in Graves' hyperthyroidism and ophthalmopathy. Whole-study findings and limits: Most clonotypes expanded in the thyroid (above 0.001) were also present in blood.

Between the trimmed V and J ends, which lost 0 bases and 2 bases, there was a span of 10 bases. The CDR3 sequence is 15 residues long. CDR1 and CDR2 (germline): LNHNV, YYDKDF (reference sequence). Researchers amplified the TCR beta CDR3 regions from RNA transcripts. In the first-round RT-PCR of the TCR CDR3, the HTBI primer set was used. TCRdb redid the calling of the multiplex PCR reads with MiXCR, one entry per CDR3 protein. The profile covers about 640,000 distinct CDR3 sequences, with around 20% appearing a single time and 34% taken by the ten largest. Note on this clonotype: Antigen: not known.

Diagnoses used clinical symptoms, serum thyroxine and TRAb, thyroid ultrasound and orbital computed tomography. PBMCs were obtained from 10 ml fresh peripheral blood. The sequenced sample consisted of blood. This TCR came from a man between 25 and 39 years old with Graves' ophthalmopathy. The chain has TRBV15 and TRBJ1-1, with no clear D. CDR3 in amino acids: CATSRDRGRNTEAFF. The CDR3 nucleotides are TGTGCCACCAGCAGAGATCGAGGGAGAAACACTGAAGCTTTCTTT.